What follows are 8 T cell receptor beta chains derived from one specimen sequenced in a study of neurological immune-mediated disorders. Each CDR3 protein is one row after TCRdb ran MiXCR on the 5' RACE reads. The sample has 40,000 to 55,000 distinct CDR3 sequences, just over 3% seen once. Sequencing was carried out using PBMCs. These receptors all come from a woman in her 50s with multiple sclerosis.

In this sample, this clonotype turned up many times. The chain has TRBV28 and TRBJ2-7; no firm D call. This CDR3 comprises 12 residues. Germline CDR1 reads MDHEN; CDR2 reads SYDVKM. Between the trimmed V and J ends, which lost 7 bases and 4 bases, there was a span of 11 bases. The CDR3 region has the DNA TGTGCCAGCACCCCGTCCCCTTACGAGCAGTACTTC. This codes for CASTPSPYEQYF.

This clonotype was counted at least ten times. The CDR3 bases are TGTGCCAGCAGCTCCCGAGACGACAGGGTTGCTGAAAAACTGTTTTTT. This gives the protein CASSSRDDRVAEKLFF. V gene TRBV5-6 combines with J gene TRBJ1-4, with 7 bases matching TRBD1. The CDR3 consists of 16 residues. From germline, CDR1 is SGHDT and CDR2 YYEEEE. J lost 7 bases, V lost 3 bases, and 12 bases had no gene match.

This clonotype was counted many times. V gene TRBV3-1 combines with J gene TRBJ2-2; 9 nucleotides line up with TRBD1. The trim removed 6 bases at V and 3 bases at J, leaving 8 bases unmatched. The CDR3 loop spans 16 amino acids. Germline V gene sequence: CDR1 LGHDT, CDR2 YNNKEL (reference sequence). The CDR3 DNA follows: TGTGCCAGCAGACAAACCGGGACAGGGTACACCGGGGAGCTGTTTTTT. It is translated as CASRQTGTGYTGELFF.

The table lists this clonotype with many counts. The genes are TRBV12-3 or TRBV12-4 and TRBJ1-1; 10 bases agree with TRBD1. After removal of 5 bases from V and 4 bases from J, the junction contained 1 base not matched to a gene. CDR3 length equals 13 residues. CDR3 loop: CASSRTGGTEAFF. The CDR3 DNA is TGTGCCAGCAGTAGGACAGGGGGCACTGAAGCTTTCTTT.

This clonotype was observed many times. The V and J genes are TRBV7-2 and TRBJ2-1; 11 bases are shared with TRBD2. V lost 4 bases, J lost 6 bases, and 11 bases stayed unmatched. CDR1 and CDR2 from the germline V gene are SGHTA and FQGNSA. The CDR3 has 17 amino acids. CDR3 in amino acids: CASSSTSGSILGNEQFF. CDR3 in DNA: TGTGCCAGCAGCTCCACTAGCGGGAGTATATTGGGCAATGAGCAGTTCTTC.

This clonotype was found many times. This sequence joins TRBV20-1 and TRBJ1-2; the D gene is possibly TRBD1 (5 bases). The CDR3 length is 15 residues. The V gene lost 2 bases and the J gene lost 0 bases, with 13 bases spanning the gap. The germline CDR1 and CDR2 sequences are DFQATT and SNEGSKA (reference sequence). The CDR3 loop reads CSARMTALSNYGYTF. The CDR3 region has the DNA TGCAGTGCTAGAATGACAGCACTTTCTAACTATGGCTACACCTTC.

This clonotype was observed many times. V gene TRBV10-2 combines with J gene TRBJ2-7, with D perhaps TRBD1 (5 bases). The CDR3 runs 13 residues. Per germline, CDR1 WSHSY and CDR2 SAAADI. Trimming shortened V by 3 bases and J by 6 bases, and 12 bases separated the two germline ends. CDR3 DNA: TGCGCCAGCAGTGACAGGGTTGGCGGCGAGCAGTACGTC. It translates to CASSDRVGGEQYV.

Many counts were recorded for this clonotype. This chain joins TRBV7-2 and TRBJ2-5, with 9 bases aligning to TRBD2. This CDR3 has 14 amino acids. Germline values: CDR1 SGHTA, CDR2 FQGNSA. V shed 7 bases and J 4 bases; nucleotides not matched to a gene: 7. DNA for the CDR3: TGTGCCAGCACCGTTGCGGGGGGGTTAGAGACCCAGTACTTC. As protein: CASTVAGGLETQYF. Supplemented by reference TRBV7-2 and TRBJ2-5, the full variable domain reads GAGVSQSPSNKVTEKGKDVELRCDPISGHTALYWYRQSLGQGLEFLIYFQGNSAPDKSGLPSDRFSAERTGGSVSTLTIQRTQQEDSAVYLCASTVAGGLETQYFGPGTRLLVL.